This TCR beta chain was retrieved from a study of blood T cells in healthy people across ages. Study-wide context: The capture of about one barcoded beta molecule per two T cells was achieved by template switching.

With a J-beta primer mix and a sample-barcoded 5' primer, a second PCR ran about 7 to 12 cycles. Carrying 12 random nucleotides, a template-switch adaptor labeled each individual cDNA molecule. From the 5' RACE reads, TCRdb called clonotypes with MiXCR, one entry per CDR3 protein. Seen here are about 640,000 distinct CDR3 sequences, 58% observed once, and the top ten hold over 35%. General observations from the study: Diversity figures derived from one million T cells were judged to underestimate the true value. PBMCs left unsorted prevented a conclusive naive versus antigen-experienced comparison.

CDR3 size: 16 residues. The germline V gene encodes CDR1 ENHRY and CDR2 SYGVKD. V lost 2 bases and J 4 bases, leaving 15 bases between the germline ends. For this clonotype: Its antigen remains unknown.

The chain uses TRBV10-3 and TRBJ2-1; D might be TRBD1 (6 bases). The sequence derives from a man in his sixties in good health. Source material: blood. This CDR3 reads CAISEQELGAYNEQFF. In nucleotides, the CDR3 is TGTGCCATCAGTGAGCAAGAGCTGGGGGCATACAATGAGCAGTTCTTC.